The 3 T cell receptor beta chains below were found in one sample sequenced in a study of glioma-infiltrating T cells. Amplification of TCR alpha and beta CDR3 regions from RNA used iRepertoire nested multiplex PCR. Each CDR3 protein gets one entry after TCRdb re-called the multiplex PCR reads with MiXCR. The profile covers some 130,000 distinct CDR3 sequences, with around 25% appearing a single time and 27% taken by the ten largest. Sequenced input: glioma tissue, nonneoplastic brain tissue, or PBMCs (not recorded which). The receptors come from a human donor with low-grade glioma or glioblastoma, undergoing nonglioma brain surgery, or in good health (not recorded which).

This chain links TRBV28 with TRBJ1-5; D might be TRBD1 (6 bases). The CDR3 is 16 amino acids. CDR1 MDHEN and CDR2 SYDVKM come from the germline V gene. The V end lost 5 bases, the J end lost 3 bases, and 17 bases lay between the germline ends. CDR3 in DNA: TGTGCCAGCAGTCTCTATATCACAGGGACCAATCAGCCCCAGCATTTT. Its translation is CASSLYITGTNQPQHF.

CDR3 protein: CASSLGSDYEAFF. CDR3 sequence (DNA): TGTGCCAGCAGCTTAGGCTCAGACTATGAAGCTTTCTTT. The V call is TRBV7-9, the J call TRBJ1-1; D uncertain. CDR3 size: 13 residues. The germline CDR1 and CDR2 sequences are SEHNR and FQNEAQ (reference sequence). V was trimmed by 1 base and J by 7 bases, leaving 10 bases between them.

This clonotype came up many times. Sequence at one end of the junction differs from germline and may be a read error. V and J are TRBV4-1 and TRBJ1-1; D is uncertain. This CDR3 has 14 amino acids. Germline CDR1 and CDR2: MGHRA and YSYEKL. The CDR3 here is CATSQGIWNTEAFF. The CDR3 nucleotides read TGCGCCACCAGCCAAGGAATATGGAACACTGAAGCTTTCTTT.